Detailed here is one T cell receptor beta chain. Its cognate antigen has yet to be identified. Base qualities were left out, and no much larger clone turns up one base away. Interpreted using the paper, the time point label stands for: pre-transplant. Thawed unstimulated PBMCs were stained for CD3, CD4 and CD8 and FACS-sorted into CD3+CD4+ and CD3+CD8+ populations. All 8 studied subjects were randomized to immunosuppression withdrawal. The Qiagen DNeasy Blood and Tissue Kit was used for isolation of genomic DNA. High-throughput TCRbeta CDR3 sequencing of frozen genomic DNA was performed by immunoSEQ, including PCR amplification, mapping, bias correction and internal controls. Per the source publication's procedure: Only productive rearrangements were retained, with each unique TCRbeta sequence defined by its CDR3 nucleotide sequence together with its V and J gene. A sequence counted as donor-reactive only if the sequence showed at least 5-fold expansion in CFSE-low cells compared with unstimulated pre-transplant cells and had a frequency of at least 0.01%. To ensure at least 90% detection power, minimum frequency thresholds were set for each subject based on that subject's lowest-template unstimulated sample. Repertoire turnover was measured by Jensen-Shannon divergence between the top 1000 TCRbeta sequences post- and pre-transplant. Two-sided Fisher's exact tests were used to test for changes in how often donor-reactive sequences were detected. Held by TCRdb, this immuneACCESS table contains in-frame sequences only and omits some clones. Under half of the omission traces to an unresolved V gene where checked; the cause of the rest is unknown. V, J and clone size were drawn from that table, and D and trimming were deduced from the DNA. The sample records approximately 55,000 clones, over 70% of which are singletons. The top ten clones comprise around 16% of the sample.

The sample originates from a study of T cell clones after liver transplantation (dated by TCRdb to the late 2010s). At the level of the whole study: ITN030ST, the source of the samples, was a randomized trial that attempted immunosuppression withdrawal within 2 years of liver transplantation. No induction therapy was given to the subjects, and standard immunosuppression was administered until randomization at 12-24 months post-transplant. As an antigen-independent comparator for donor-reactive sequences, third party-reactive TCRbeta sequences were also identified from pre-transplant MLRs. Tolerance was defined as complete withdrawal of immunosuppression for at least one year without a rise in liver enzymes beyond twice the upper limit of normal. The studied cohort comprised 8 liver transplant recipients, 3 classified as tolerant and 5 as non-tolerant. Blood samples were collected pre-transplant, pre-randomization before withdrawal, and post-randomization after either full withdrawal or failed withdrawal. Three of the eight recipients were HCV-positive; the others were transplanted for non-autoimmune, non-viral indications. After a pre-transplant mixed lymphocyte reaction, TCRbeta sequencing was used to pinpoint donor-reactive T cell clones, which were subsequently tracked in post-transplant blood.

What the work shows at the level of the full study, not this receptor alone: After accounting for repertoire turnover, donor-reactive detection was significantly reduced in 7 of 8 subjects for CD4 and 8 of 8 for CD8. In 5 of 8 subjects, circulating donor-reactive CD4 TCRbeta sequences decreased significantly after transplant, regardless of tolerance or HCV status. Without allograft tissue specimens, donor-reactive T cells may have migrated into the graft rather than being deleted. Low numbers of available donor cells limited the measurable donor-reactive repertoire in two subjects. The decline in donor-reactive sequences exceeded the decline in third party-reactive sequences, suggesting partial antigen-specific deletion that was unrelated to withdrawal success. Because of small, heterogeneous patient numbers and non-standardized post-transplant time points, the conclusions were only preliminary.

Sample: CD4+ T cells from blood, taken before liver transplant. The receptor comes from a human donor who received a liver transplant.

The CDR3 reads CASSLDGWGGTGRETEAFF. The DNA sequence is given as TGTGCCAGCAGCTTAGATGGGTGGGGCGGGACAGGGAGGGAAACTGAAGCTTTCTTT. Recombination linked TRBV11-2 to TRBJ1-1, with 9 bases aligning to TRBD1. The CDR3 runs 19 amino acids, cysteine and phenylalanine included. Only the CDR3 part of the read is kept: 57 bases, read in frame from the first base. For this chain, trimming is 0 bases at the V end and 5 bases at the J end, and the number of junction bases without a gene match is 16. From the germline V gene, CDR1 is SGHAT and CDR2 is FQNNGV. Here the CDR3 is joined to the reference TRBV11-2 and TRBJ1-1 genes, and the full variable domain is: EAGVAQSPRYKIIEKRQSVAFWCNPISGHATLYWYQQILGQGPKLLIQFQNNGVVDDSQLPKDRFSAERLKGVDSTLKIQPAKLEDSAVYLCASSLDGWGGTGRETEAFFGQGTRLTVV.